This T cell receptor beta chain was observed in a study of blood T cell repertoires in COVID-19. The V and J ends lost 8 bases and 0 bases respectively, with 17 bases between them. CDR1 and CDR2 (germline): SNHLY, FYNNEI. The CDR3 loop spans 15 amino acids. The protocol was immunoSEQ multiplex PCR, while the TCRdb copy is restricted to in-frame clones and leaves out a portion. The sample holds 200,000 or so clones, around 86% seen once. Participants' reported clinical history set cohort assignment. The sequencing sample was made of PBMCs or T cells enriched from blood (not recorded which). The sequence was collected from a man aged 30 to 39 in a cohort exposed to, infected with or recovered from COVID-19 (not recorded which). The V gene is TRBV2, the J gene TRBJ2-7; D ambiguous. CDR3 amino acids: CASSPPDPGSYEQYF. The CDR3 nucleotides are TGTGCCAGCTCCCCCCCCGACCCGGGCTCCTACGAGCAGTACTTC.